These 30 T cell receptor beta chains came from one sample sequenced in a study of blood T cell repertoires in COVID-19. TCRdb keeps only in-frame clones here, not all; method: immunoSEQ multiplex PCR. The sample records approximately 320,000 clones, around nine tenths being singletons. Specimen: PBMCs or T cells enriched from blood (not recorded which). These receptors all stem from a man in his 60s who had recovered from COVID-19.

CDR3 protein: CASMGRGRSYNEQFF. DNA for the CDR3: TGTGCCAGCATGGGCAGGGGGCGATCCTACAATGAGCAGTTCTTC. The V gene is TRBV27, the J gene TRBJ2-1; TRBD1 agrees at 8 bases. Per germline, CDR1 MNHEY and CDR2 SMNVEV (reference sequence). Trimming removed 7 bases from V and 1 base from J; junction bases left unmatched: 6. CDR3 length: 15 amino acids.

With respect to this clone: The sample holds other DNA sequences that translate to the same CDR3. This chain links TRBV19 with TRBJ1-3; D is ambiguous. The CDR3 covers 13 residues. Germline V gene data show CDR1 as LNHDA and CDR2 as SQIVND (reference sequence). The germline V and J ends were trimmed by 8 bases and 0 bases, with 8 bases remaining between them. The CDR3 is CASSDISGNTIYF. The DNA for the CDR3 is TGTGCCAGTTCCGACATCTCTGGAAACACCATATATTTT.

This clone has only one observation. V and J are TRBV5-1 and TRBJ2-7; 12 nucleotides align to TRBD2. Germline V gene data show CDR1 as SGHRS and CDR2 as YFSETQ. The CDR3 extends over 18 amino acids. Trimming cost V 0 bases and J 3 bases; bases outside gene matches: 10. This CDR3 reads CASSLGYGRLAGDYEQYF. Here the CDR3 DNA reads TGCGCCAGCAGCTTGGGTTATGGTAGACTAGCGGGGGACTACGAGCAGTACTTC.

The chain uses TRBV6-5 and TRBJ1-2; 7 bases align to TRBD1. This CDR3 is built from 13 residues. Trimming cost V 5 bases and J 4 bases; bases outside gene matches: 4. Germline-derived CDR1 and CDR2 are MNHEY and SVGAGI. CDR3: CASSQTGVYGYTF. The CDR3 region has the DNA TGTGCCAGCAGTCAAACAGGGGTCTATGGCTACACCTTC.

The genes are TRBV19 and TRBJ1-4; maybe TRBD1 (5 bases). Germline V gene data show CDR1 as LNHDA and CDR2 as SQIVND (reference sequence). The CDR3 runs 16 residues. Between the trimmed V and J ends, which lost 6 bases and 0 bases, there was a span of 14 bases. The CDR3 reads CASSTGGTTTNEKLFF. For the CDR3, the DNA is TGTGCCAGTAGCACCGGGGGTACCACAACTAATGAAAAACTGTTTTTT.

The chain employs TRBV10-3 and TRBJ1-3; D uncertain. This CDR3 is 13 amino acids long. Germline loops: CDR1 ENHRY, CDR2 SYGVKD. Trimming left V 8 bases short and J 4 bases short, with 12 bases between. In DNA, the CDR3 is TGTGCCATCGGGTACAGTGCCGGAAACACCATATATTTT. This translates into CAIGYSAGNTIYF.

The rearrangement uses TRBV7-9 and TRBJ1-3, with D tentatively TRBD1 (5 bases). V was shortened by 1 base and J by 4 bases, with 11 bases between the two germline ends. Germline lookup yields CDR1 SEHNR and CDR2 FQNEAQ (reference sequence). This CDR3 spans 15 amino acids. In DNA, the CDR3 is TGTGCCAGCAGCTTAGGCGGGGCTTCAGGAAACACCATATATTTT. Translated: CASSLGGASGNTIYF.

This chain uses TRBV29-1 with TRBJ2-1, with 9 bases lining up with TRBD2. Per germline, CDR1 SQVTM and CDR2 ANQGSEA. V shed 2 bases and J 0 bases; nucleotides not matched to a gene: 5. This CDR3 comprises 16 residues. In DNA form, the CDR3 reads TGCAGCGTTGAATCTAGCGGGATTCTCTCCTACAATGAGCAGTTCTTC. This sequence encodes CSVESSGILSYNEQFF.

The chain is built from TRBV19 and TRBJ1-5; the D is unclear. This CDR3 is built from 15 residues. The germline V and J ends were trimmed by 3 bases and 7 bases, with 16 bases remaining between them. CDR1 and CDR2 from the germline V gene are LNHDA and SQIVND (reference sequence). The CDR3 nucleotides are TGTGCCAGTAGTATTCCCCGGGGAACGTGGCAGCCCCAGCATTTT. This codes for CASSIPRGTWQPQHF.

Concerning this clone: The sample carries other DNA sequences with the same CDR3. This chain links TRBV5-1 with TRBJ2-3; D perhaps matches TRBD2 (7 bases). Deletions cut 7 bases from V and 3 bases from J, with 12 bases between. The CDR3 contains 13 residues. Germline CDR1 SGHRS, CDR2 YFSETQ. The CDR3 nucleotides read TGCGCCAGCTCGGAGGGGGGGACAGATACGCAGTATTTT. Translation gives CASSEGGTDTQYF.

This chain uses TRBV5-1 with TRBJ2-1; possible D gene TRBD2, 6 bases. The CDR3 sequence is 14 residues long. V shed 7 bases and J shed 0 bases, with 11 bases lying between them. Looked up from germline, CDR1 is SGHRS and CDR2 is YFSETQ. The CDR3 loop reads CASFYGSSYNEQFF. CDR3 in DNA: TGCGCCAGCTTTTACGGGAGCTCCTACAATGAGCAGTTCTTC. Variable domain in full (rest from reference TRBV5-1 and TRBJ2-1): KAGVTQTPRYLIKTRGQQVTLSCSPISGHRSVSWYQQTPGQGLQFLFEYFSETQRNKGNFPGRFSGRQFSNSRSEMNVSTLELGDSALYLCASFYGSSYNEQFFGPGTRLTVL.

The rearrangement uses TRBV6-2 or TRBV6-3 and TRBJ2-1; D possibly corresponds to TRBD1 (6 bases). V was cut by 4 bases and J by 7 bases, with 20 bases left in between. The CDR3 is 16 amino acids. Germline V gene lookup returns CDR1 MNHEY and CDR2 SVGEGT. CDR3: CASSSRRQERVNEQFF. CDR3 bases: TGTGCCAGCAGTTCACGTAGACAGGAGAGGGTGAATGAGCAGTTCTTC.

The CDR3 nucleotides are TGTGCCAGCAGGGGGACTATTCTCTCTGGAAACACCATATATTTT. Translated, it gives CASRGTILSGNTIYF. The chain uses TRBV6-5 and TRBJ1-3, with D tentatively TRBD1 (5 bases). Germline CDR1 MNHEY, CDR2 SVGAGI. V lost 6 bases to trimming and J lost 0 bases, with 12 bases between them. This CDR3 has 15 residues.

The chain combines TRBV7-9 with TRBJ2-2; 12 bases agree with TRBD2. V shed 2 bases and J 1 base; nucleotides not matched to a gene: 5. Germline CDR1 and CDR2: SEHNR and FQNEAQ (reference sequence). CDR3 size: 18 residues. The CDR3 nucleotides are TGTGCCAGCAGCTTACTTCCTAGCGGGAGGGTGAACACCGGGGAGCTGTTTTTT. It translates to CASSLLPSGRVNTGELFF.

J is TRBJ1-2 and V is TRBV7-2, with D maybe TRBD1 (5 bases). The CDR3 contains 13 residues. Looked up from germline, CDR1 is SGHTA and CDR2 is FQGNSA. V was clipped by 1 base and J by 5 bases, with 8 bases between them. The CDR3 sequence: CASSLGQGYGYTF. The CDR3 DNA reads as TGTGCCAGCAGCTTAGGCCAGGGTTATGGCTACACCTTC.

The CDR3 spells CASSLGLFNEQFF. The CDR3 DNA sequence: TGTGCCAGCAGCTTAGGACTATTCAATGAGCAGTTCTTC. The chain carries TRBV7-2 and TRBJ2-1; TRBD2 is a possible D gene (5 bases). CDR1 and CDR2 (germline): SGHTA, FQGNSA. This CDR3 region has 13 residues. The V end was cut by 1 base, the J end by 6 bases, with 7 bases between.

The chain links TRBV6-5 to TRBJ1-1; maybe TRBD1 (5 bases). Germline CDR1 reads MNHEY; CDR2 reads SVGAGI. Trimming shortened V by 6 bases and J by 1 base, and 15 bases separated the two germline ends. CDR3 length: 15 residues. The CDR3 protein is CASSRTRGENTEAFF. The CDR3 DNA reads TGTGCCAGCAGCCGAACTCGGGGGGAGAACACTGAAGCTTTCTTT.

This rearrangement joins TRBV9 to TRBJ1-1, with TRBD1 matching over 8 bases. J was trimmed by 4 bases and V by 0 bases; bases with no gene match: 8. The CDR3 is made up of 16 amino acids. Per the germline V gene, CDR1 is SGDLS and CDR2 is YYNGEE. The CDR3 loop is CASSVAHQGAGTEAFF. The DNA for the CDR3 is TGTGCCAGCAGCGTAGCCCATCAGGGGGCTGGCACTGAAGCTTTCTTT.

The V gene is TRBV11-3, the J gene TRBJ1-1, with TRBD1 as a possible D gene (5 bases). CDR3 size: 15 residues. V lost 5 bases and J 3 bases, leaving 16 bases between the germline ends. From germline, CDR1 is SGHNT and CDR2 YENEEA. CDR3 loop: CASSPGRGWDTEAFF. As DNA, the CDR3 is TGTGCCAGCAGCCCCGGAAGGGGTTGGGACACTGAAGCTTTCTTT.

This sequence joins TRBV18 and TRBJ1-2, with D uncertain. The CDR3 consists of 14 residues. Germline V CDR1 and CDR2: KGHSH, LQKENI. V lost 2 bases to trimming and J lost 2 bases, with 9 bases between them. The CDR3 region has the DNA TGTGCCAGCTCACCATACGCTGAGAACTATGGCTACACCTTC. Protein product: CASSPYAENYGYTF.

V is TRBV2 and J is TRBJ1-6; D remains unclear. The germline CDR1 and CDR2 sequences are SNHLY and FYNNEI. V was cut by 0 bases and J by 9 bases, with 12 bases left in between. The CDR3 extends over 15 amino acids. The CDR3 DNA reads TGTGCCAGCAGTGAAGCAGGGAGTGTTACTTCACCCCTCCACTTT. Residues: CASSEAGSVTSPLHF.

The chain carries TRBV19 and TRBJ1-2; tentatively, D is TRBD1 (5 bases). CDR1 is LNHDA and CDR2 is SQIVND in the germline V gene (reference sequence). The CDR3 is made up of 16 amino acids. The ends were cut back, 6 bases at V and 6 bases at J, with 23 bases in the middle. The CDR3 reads CASRRVPTPKGDGYTF. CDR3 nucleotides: TGTGCCAGTAGGAGAGTTCCGACACCCAAAGGGGATGGCTACACCTTC.

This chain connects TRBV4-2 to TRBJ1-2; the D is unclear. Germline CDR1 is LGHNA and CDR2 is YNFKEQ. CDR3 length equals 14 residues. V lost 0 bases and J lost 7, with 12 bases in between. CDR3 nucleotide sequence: TGTGCCAGCAGCCAAGAAGAGGGAGGGCTTGGCTACACCTTC. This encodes CASSQEEGGLGYTF.

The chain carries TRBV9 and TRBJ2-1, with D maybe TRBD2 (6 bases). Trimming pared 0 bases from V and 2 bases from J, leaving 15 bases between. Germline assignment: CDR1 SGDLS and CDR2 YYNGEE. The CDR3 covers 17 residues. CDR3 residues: CASSVVARREAYNEQFF. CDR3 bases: TGTGCCAGCAGCGTAGTGGCTCGGCGGGAAGCCTACAATGAGCAGTTCTTC.

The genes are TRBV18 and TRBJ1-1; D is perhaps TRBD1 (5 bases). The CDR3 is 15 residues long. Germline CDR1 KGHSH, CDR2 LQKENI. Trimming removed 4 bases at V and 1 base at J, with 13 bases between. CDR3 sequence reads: CASSQGPGGNTEAFF. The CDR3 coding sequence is TGTGCCAGCTCACAGGGGCCGGGGGGGAACACTGAAGCTTTCTTT.

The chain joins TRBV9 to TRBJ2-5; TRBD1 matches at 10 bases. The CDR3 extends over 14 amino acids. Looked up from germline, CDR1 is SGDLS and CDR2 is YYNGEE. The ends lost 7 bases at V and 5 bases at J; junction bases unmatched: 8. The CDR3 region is CASASGTGAETQYF. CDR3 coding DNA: TGTGCCAGCGCCTCCGGGACAGGGGCCGAGACCCAGTACTTC.

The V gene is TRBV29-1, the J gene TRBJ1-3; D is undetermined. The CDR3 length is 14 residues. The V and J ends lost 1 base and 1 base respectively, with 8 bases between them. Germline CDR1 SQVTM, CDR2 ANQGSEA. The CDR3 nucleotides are TGCAGCGTTGAAGGCACAAATTCTGGAAACACCATATATTTT. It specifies CSVEGTNSGNTIYF.

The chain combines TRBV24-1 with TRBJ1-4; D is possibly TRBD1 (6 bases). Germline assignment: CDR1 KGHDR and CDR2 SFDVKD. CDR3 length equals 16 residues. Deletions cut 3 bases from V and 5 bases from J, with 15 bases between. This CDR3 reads CATSDPRTRGNEKLFF. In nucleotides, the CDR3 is TGTGCCACCAGTGATCCTCGGACAAGGGGGAATGAAAAACTGTTTTTT.

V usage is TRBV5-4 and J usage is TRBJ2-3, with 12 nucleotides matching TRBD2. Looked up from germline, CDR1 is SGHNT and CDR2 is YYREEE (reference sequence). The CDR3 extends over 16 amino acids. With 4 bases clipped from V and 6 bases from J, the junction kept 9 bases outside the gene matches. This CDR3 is CASSSRTSGEFDTQYF. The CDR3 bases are TGTGCCAGCAGCAGCCGGACTAGCGGGGAATTTGATACGCAGTATTTT. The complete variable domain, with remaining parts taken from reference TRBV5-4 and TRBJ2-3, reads ETGVTQSPTHLIKTRGQQVTLRCSSQSGHNTVSWYQQALGQGPQFIFQYYREEENGRGNFPPRFSGLQFPNYSSELNVNALELDDSALYLCASSSRTSGEFDTQYFGPGTRLTVL.

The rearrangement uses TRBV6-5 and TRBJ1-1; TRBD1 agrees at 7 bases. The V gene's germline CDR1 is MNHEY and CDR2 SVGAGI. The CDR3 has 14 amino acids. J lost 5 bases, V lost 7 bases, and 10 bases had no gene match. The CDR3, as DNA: TGTGCCAGCACCCCGGGACAGACCTCGACTGAAGCTTTCTTT. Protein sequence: CASTPGQTSTEAFF.